The next 17 T cell receptor beta chains were all read from a single sample in a study of blood T cell repertoires in COVID-19. Repertoires were generated with immunoSEQ multiplex PCR, while TCRdb's copy carries only in-frame clones and drops some. This table holds 150,000 to 180,000 clones, roughly 80% found once. The sequenced sample consisted of peripheral blood. These receptors all come from a woman aged 60-75 years with acute or convalescent COVID-19.

V usage is TRBV9 and J usage is TRBJ2-6; D unresolved. Trimming pared 4 bases from V and 0 bases from J, leaving 8 bases between. The CDR3 totals 15 residues. Germline CDR1 SGDLS, CDR2 YYNGEE. CDR3 residues: CASSHRDSGANVLTF. CDR3 bases: TGTGCCAGCAGCCACAGAGACTCTGGGGCCAACGTCCTGACTTTC.

The chain has TRBV5-6 and TRBJ1-5; 7 bases match TRBD1. CDR1 SGHDT and CDR2 YYEEEE come from the germline V gene. Unmatched junction bases numbered 8, after V lost 4 bases and J lost 1 base. The CDR3 is made up of 16 amino acids. The DNA for the CDR3 is TGTGCCAGCAGCCTCGTCCCGGGACAGAGCAATCAGCCCCAGCATTTT. This codes for CASSLVPGQSNQPQHF.

The chain carries TRBV18 and TRBJ2-7, with D maybe TRBD1 (6 bases). Trimming pared 5 bases from V and 2 bases from J, leaving 10 bases between. CDR1 KGHSH and CDR2 LQKENI come from the germline V gene. The CDR3 has 13 residues. The CDR3 protein is CASSDRSTYEQYF. In DNA, the CDR3 is TGTGCCAGCTCAGACAGGAGCACCTACGAGCAGTACTTC.

This chain joins TRBV5-4 and TRBJ2-5; 7 positions match TRBD1. There are 15 residues in the CDR3. The J segment lost 5 bases and the V segment lost 4 bases, leaving 11 bases of the junction unmatched. Germline V gives CDR1 SGHNT, CDR2 YYREEE (reference sequence). CDR3 nucleotides: TGTGCCAGCAGCCGTGACAGGGATGAATGGGAGACCCAGTACTTC. Translating it yields CASSRDRDEWETQYF.

V gene TRBV27 combines with J gene TRBJ1-5; 11 nucleotides match TRBD1. CDR1 is MNHEY, CDR2 SMNVEV, per germline (reference sequence). Trimming cost V 3 bases and J 7 bases; bases outside gene matches: 5. The length of the CDR3 is 15 residues. As DNA, the CDR3 is TGTGCCAGCAGTTTCGGACAGGGGGCGGGACAGCCCCAGCATTTT. Translating it yields CASSFGQGAGQPQHF.

There are a few counts of this clone. The chain uses TRBV4-1 and TRBJ2-5; 8 bases are a match to TRBD1. The V and J ends lost 0 bases and 4 bases, in that order; junction bases with no gene match: 7. Per germline, CDR1 MGHRA and CDR2 YSYEKL. The CDR3 length is 16 residues. The CDR3 DNA is TGCGCCAGCAGCCAAGATGGGGACAGGTGGGGAGAGACCCAGTACTTC. Translation gives CASSQDGDRWGETQYF.

The chain couples TRBV10-2 to TRBJ1-6; 8 bases match TRBD1. Germline CDR1 is WSHSY and CDR2 is SAAADI. The CDR3 is 13 residues long. V trimming: 2 bases; J trimming: 13 bases; junction bases outside the gene matches: 4. CDR3 nucleotides: TGCGCCAGCAGTGAGCAGGACAGGGTCCCCCTCCACTTT. Protein: CASSEQDRVPLHF.

The chain combines TRBV30 with TRBJ1-1; no definite D call. Germline V CDR1 and CDR2: GTSNPN, SVGIG (reference sequence). The CDR3 extends over 15 amino acids. V lost 1 base and J 7 bases, leaving 19 bases between the germline ends. This chain's CDR3 is CAWSERYSRRSEAFF. The CDR3 nucleotides are TGTGCCTGGAGTGAAAGATACAGCCGGAGGAGTGAAGCTTTCTTT. Looking up the rest from reference TRBV30 and TRBJ1-1 gives the full variable domain: SQTIHQWPATLVQPVGSPLSLECTVEGTSNPNLYWYRQAAGRGLQLLFYSVGIGQISSEVPQNLSASRPQDRQFILSSKKLLLSDSGFYLCAWSERYSRRSEAFFGQGTRLTVV.

The chain joins TRBV15 to TRBJ1-4, with a possible D match to TRBD1 (6 bases). The germline V gene has CDR1 LNHNV and CDR2 YYDKDF (reference sequence). Trimming cost V 9 bases and J 3 bases, with 14 bases left between them. The CDR3 contains 14 residues. The CDR3 loop reads CATSPGVANEKLFF. In nucleotides, the CDR3 is TGTGCCACGTCCCCAGGGGTCGCTAATGAAAAACTGTTTTTT.

This chain connects TRBV28 to TRBJ2-3, with D tentatively TRBD2 (6 bases). The CDR3 extends over 13 amino acids. Trimming took 8 bases from V and 4 from J, leaving 13 bases between them. Germline CDR1 reads MDHEN; CDR2 reads SYDVKM. The CDR3 sequence: CASRRAVSDTQYF. CDR3 coding DNA: TGTGCCAGCCGGAGGGCAGTGTCAGATACGCAGTATTTT.

The chain combines TRBV5-1 with TRBJ1-3; D is unclear. Germline V gives CDR1 SGHRS, CDR2 YFSETQ. The V end lost 0 bases, the J end lost 0 bases, and 4 bases lay between the germline ends. The CDR3 loop spans 14 amino acids. CDR3 bases: TGCGCCAGCAGCTTGGACAGCTCTGGAAACACCATATATTTT. Translating gives CASSLDSSGNTIYF.

V and J are TRBV6-5 and TRBJ1-6; D gene ambiguous. Trimming removed 4 bases at V and 9 bases at J, with 13 bases between. The CDR3 runs 14 residues. Germline lookup yields CDR1 MNHEY and CDR2 SVGAGI. In nucleotides, the CDR3 is TGTGCCAGCAGTTCTCGGGGAGAAACTTCACCCCTCCACTTT. Translating gives CASSSRGETSPLHF.

V gene TRBV6-4 combines with J gene TRBJ2-2, with D possibly being TRBD2 (5 bases). The CDR3 is 14 residues long. Between the trimmed V and J ends, which lost 6 bases and 7 bases, there was a span of 15 bases. From germline, CDR1 is MRHNA and CDR2 SNTAGT. The CDR3 DNA reads as TGTGCCAGCAGAGTTTCTAGCTTGGGCGGGGAGCTGTTTTTT. Translation gives CASRVSSLGGELFF.

The rearrangement links TRBV2 to TRBJ1-5, with 8 bases fitting TRBD1. CDR3 length: 15 amino acids. The junction had 7 bases not matched to a gene; V was cut back by 6 bases and J by 3 bases. Germline V gene sequence: CDR1 SNHLY, CDR2 FYNNEI. CDR3 sequence (DNA): TGTGCCAGCAGGCGGGACAGGCTCAACAATCAGCCCCAGCATTTT. Residues: CASRRDRLNNQPQHF.

The chain combines TRBV7-2 with TRBJ1-2; D is unresolved. The length of the CDR3 is 15 residues. Germline V lookup: CDR1 SGHTA, CDR2 FQGNSA. With 4 bases removed from V and 3 bases from J, the gap between germline ends came to 15 bases. CDR3 in DNA: TGTGCCAGCAGCTCCCCGACGGGTTCGGACTATGGCTACACCTTC. It yields the protein CASSSPTGSDYGYTF.

The chain couples TRBV10-2 to TRBJ2-1; 8 bases match TRBD1. The trim removed 6 bases at V and 6 bases at J, leaving 7 bases unmatched. CDR1 and CDR2 (germline): WSHSY, SAAADI. There are 14 residues in the CDR3. CDR3 DNA sequence: TGCGCCAGCAGCGGACAGGGTTCGTTCAATGAGCAGTTCTTC. Its translation is CASSGQGSFNEQFF.

The chain employs TRBV30 and TRBJ1-1; 7 positions match TRBD1. CDR1 GTSNPN and CDR2 SVGIG come from the germline V gene (reference sequence). The J segment lost 3 bases and the V segment lost 3 bases, leaving 10 bases of the junction unmatched. The CDR3 is made up of 15 amino acids. The CDR3 spells CAWRGGVGRDTEAFF. The CDR3, as DNA: TGTGCCTGGAGAGGGGGCGTGGGTCGTGACACTGAAGCTTTCTTT. The full variable domain, with the rest looked up from reference TRBV30 and TRBJ1-1, is SQTIHQWPATLVQPVGSPLSLECTVEGTSNPNLYWYRQAAGRGLQLLFYSVGIGQISSEVPQNLSASRPQDRQFILSSKKLLLSDSGFYLCAWRGGVGRDTEAFFGQGTRLTVV.